This T cell receptor (beta chain) was observed in a study of CD8 T cells in Susac syndrome. V lost 4 bases and J lost 3, with 12 bases in between. Germline values: CDR1 SGHDN, CDR2 FVKESK. The CDR3 runs to 14 residues. The TEMRA cells underwent FACS enrichment, while the CD8+ and CD4+ T cells underwent negative isolation. A quantity of about 0.5 to 1 ug RNA underwent reverse transcription using random hexamers. Amplification of TCR beta CDR3 across 54 Vbeta and 13 Jbeta was performed with immunoSEQ multiplex PCR. In TCRdb, the immunoSEQ multiplex PCR reads were re-called with MiXCR into one record per CDR3 protein. The sample gives approximately 120,000 distinct CDR3 sequences, 92% of which show up once; over 0.12% is in the top ten.

The rearrangement joins TRBV14 to TRBJ1-1; D is possibly TRBD1 (5 bases). The sequenced sample consisted of CD4+ T cells from PBMCs. The receptor was isolated from a human donor in good health. CDR3: CASSPRQTDTEAFF. Written as DNA, the CDR3 is TGTGCCAGCAGCCCACGACAGACCGACACTGAAGCTTTCTTT. Full variable domain (rest looked up from reference TRBV14 and TRBJ1-1): EAGVTQFPSHSVIEKGQTVTLRCDPISGHDNLYWYRRVMGKEIKFLLHFVKESKQDESGMPNNRFLAERTGGTYSTLKVQPAELEDSGVYFCASSPRQTDTEAFFGQGTRLTVV.